One sample yielded the 28 T cell receptor beta chains listed below, sequenced in a study of CD8 T cells in ankylosing spondylitis. TCRdb reprocessed the 5' RACE reads via MiXCR and lists one record per CDR3 protein. The table has about 130,000 distinct CDR3 sequences, roughly a tenth seen once. Material: blood, either unsorted or a sorted T cell fraction (not recorded which). These receptors were obtained from a male donor with ankylosing spondylitis or in good health (not recorded which).

The chain recombines TRBV24-1 with TRBJ2-7, with D perhaps TRBD1 (7 bases). Germline lookup yields CDR1 KGHDR and CDR2 SFDVKD. V was shortened by 4 bases and J by 5 bases, with 17 bases between the two germline ends. The CDR3 is made up of 15 amino acids. CDR3 sequence reads: CATSDAGGLRDEQYF. DNA for the CDR3: TGTGCCACCAGTGACGCAGGGGGGTTACGGGACGAGCAGTACTTC.

This clonotype has ten or more counts. The chain employs TRBV5-5 and TRBJ2-2; 10 nucleotides align to TRBD2. Germline V gene lookup returns CDR1 SGHKS and CDR2 YYEKEE (reference sequence). The CDR3 has 18 amino acids. Germline trimming cut 1 base from V and 0 bases from J; bases unmatched to any gene: 6. The CDR3 is CASSLIAGGSSNTGELFF. CDR3 in DNA: TGTGCCAGCAGCTTGATAGCGGGAGGCTCATCGAACACCGGGGAGCTGTTTTTT.

This clonotype appeared many times. CDR3 nucleotides: TGCAGTGCCGGAAGAGGGGAAACTGAAGCTTTCTTT. The encoded protein is CSAGRGETEAFF. This sequence joins TRBV20-1 and TRBJ1-1, with D possibly being TRBD1 (5 bases). The CDR3 totals 12 residues. CDR1 DFQATT and CDR2 SNEGSKA come from the germline V gene (reference sequence). V gave up 6 bases and J gave up 5 bases, with 13 bases separating them.

About this clonotype itself: Being one base from a much bigger clone, this may be a read error. V is TRBV7-6 and J is TRBJ2-1; no firm D call. Per germline, CDR1 SGHVS and CDR2 FNYEAQ. The CDR3 sequence is 17 residues long. Trimming stripped 2 bases from V and 2 bases from J, with 16 bases between. The CDR3 reads CASSLLWAWAAYNEQFF. The CDR3 DNA follows: TGTGCCAGCAGCTTATTGTGGGCGTGGGCGGCCTACAATGAGCAGTTCTTC.

With regard to this clonotype: One end of the junction fails to match germline, which may point to a read error. The J gene is TRBJ2-7, the V gene TRBV10-3; 7 bases fit TRBD1. CDR3 length: 14 residues. The germline V gene encodes CDR1 ENHRY and CDR2 SYGVKD. This CDR3 is CAISEIGGSCEQYF. In DNA, the CDR3 is TGTGCCATCAGTGAAATAGGGGGCTCCTGCGAGCAGTACTTC.

This clonotype has a count of ten or more. The genes are TRBV2 and TRBJ2-1, with 8 bases matching TRBD1. The CDR3 length is 15 residues. V trimming: 5 bases; J trimming: 5 bases; junction bases outside the gene matches: 8. Germline-derived CDR1 and CDR2 are SNHLY and FYNNEI. Here the CDR3 DNA reads TGTGCCAGCAGTCTACAGGGGGTAAAGCACAATGAGCAGTTCTTC. Protein product: CASSLQGVKHNEQFF.

This clonotype was observed a few times. The rearrangement joins TRBV28 to TRBJ1-5; 9 bases are shared with TRBD1. This CDR3 region has 15 residues. V dropped 4 bases and J dropped 6; count of bases not matched to a gene: 7. Germline loops: CDR1 MDHEN, CDR2 SYDVKM. CDR3 in DNA: TGTGCCAGCAGTTCGCCCGGGACAGGGACTCAGCCCCAGCATTTT. Translation: CASSSPGTGTQPQHF.

The chain combines TRBV5-1 with TRBJ2-2; D uncertain. CDR1 and CDR2 (germline): SGHRS, YFSETQ. The CDR3 is 15 residues long. The V and J ends lost 4 bases and 0 bases respectively, with 10 bases between them. This chain's CDR3 is CASSKLSPNTGELFF. CDR3 in DNA: TGCGCCAGCAGCAAGCTTAGCCCGAACACCGGGGAGCTGTTTTTT.

Ten or more counts support this clonotype. V and J are TRBV29-1 and TRBJ2-2; no reliable D call. The V gene lost 4 bases and the J gene lost 7 bases, with 10 bases spanning the gap. Germline CDR1 SQVTM, CDR2 ANQGSEA. The CDR3 sequence is 12 residues long. The CDR3 sequence: CSVVVSVGELFF. Written as DNA, the CDR3 is TGCAGCGTTGTTGTTTCGGTCGGGGAGCTGTTTTTT.

This chain uses TRBV6-4 with TRBJ1-1; 8 nucleotides agree with TRBD1. The CDR3 contains 14 residues. The trim removed 6 bases at V and 7 bases at J, leaving 10 bases unmatched. Germline V gives CDR1 MRHNA, CDR2 SNTAGT. The CDR3 DNA reads TGTGCCAGCAGGGATCACAGGACAGGGCATGAAGCTTTCTTT. Translation gives CASRDHRTGHEAFF.

This clonotype was detected ten times or more. The gene calls are TRBV10-2 and TRBJ1-1; 8 bases are a match to TRBD1. Trimming at V came to 5 bases and at J to 6 bases, leaving 2 bases not matched to a gene. Germline CDR1 reads WSHSY; CDR2 reads SAAADI. The CDR3 contains 12 residues. In nucleotides, the CDR3 is TGCGCCAGCAGTACAGGGGGTTCTGAAGCTTTCTTT. Translating it yields CASSTGGSEAFF.

This clonotype was counted many times. The chain employs TRBV4-1 and TRBJ1-1; D might be TRBD1 (6 bases). Trimming removed 1 base from V and 6 bases from J, with 18 bases in between. The CDR3 is made up of 16 amino acids. Per the germline V gene, CDR1 is MGHRA and CDR2 is YSYEKL. The CDR3: CASSQGRTVERAEAFF. CDR3 bases: TGCGCCAGCAGCCAAGGCAGGACAGTAGAGCGGGCTGAAGCTTTCTTT.

A note on this clonotype: Sequence at one end of the junction differs from germline and may be a read error. V gene TRBV27 combines with J gene TRBJ2-7; D may be TRBD1 (6 bases). Germline lookup yields CDR1 MNHEY and CDR2 SMNVEV (reference sequence). The CDR3 is 12 residues long. CDR3 sequence: CASSSHRDEQNF. DNA for the CDR3: TGTGCCAGCAGTTCCCACAGGGACGAGCAGAACTTC.

This clonotype was found many times. V usage is TRBV7-6 and J usage is TRBJ2-7, with D unclear. This CDR3 is 17 amino acids long. Trimming stripped 2 bases from V and 0 bases from J, with 17 bases between. The germline V gene encodes CDR1 SGHVS and CDR2 FNYEAQ. The CDR3 is CASSLSQRTANSYEQYF. The DNA for the CDR3 is TGTGCCAGCAGCTTATCTCAAAGAACAGCGAACTCCTACGAGCAGTACTTC.

This clonotype was seen a few times. The rearrangement uses TRBV7-2 and TRBJ2-5, with 12 positions matching TRBD2. CDR1 and CDR2 from the germline V gene are SGHTA and FQGNSA. J was trimmed by 4 bases and V by 5 bases; bases with no gene match: 11. This CDR3 comprises 17 residues. In DNA, the CDR3 is TGTGCCAGCAGCCGGGGTGCTAGCGGGAGGGCCCGAGAGACCCAGTACTTC. Its translation: CASSRGASGRARETQYF.

In its sample, this clonotype was seen many times. The chain is built from TRBV7-2 and TRBJ1-2; TRBD1 matches 8 bases. The germline CDR1 and CDR2 sequences are SGHTA and FQGNSA. The CDR3 length is 14 residues. V was clipped by 5 bases and J by 3 bases; unmatched bases: 5. CDR3 region: CASSPDRAYYGYTF. CDR3 DNA: TGTGCCAGCAGCCCGGACAGGGCATACTATGGCTACACCTTC.

A note on this clonotype: No conserved phenylalanine or tryptophan is present at the end of the CDR3, so a read error is the likely explanation. The V call is TRBV29-1, the J call TRBJ2-3, with D possibly TRBD1 on 5 matching bases. The CDR3 runs to 12 residues. Trimming pared 6 bases from V and 5 bases from J, leaving 12 bases between. The germline V gene encodes CDR1 SQVTM and CDR2 ANQGSEA. The CDR3, as DNA: TGCAGCGTGGGGCTTTTTGGAGATACGCAGTATATT. This gives the protein CSVGLFGDTQYI.

In this sample, this clonotype turned up a few times. The rearrangement joins TRBV20-1 to TRBJ1-6; D uncertain. CDR1 and CDR2 from the germline V gene are DFQATT and SNEGSKA (reference sequence). This CDR3 spans 10 amino acids. The V and J ends lost 7 bases and 7 bases respectively, with 5 bases between them. The chain's CDR3 is CSVENSPLHF. The DNA of the CDR3 is TGCAGTGTTGAGAATTCACCCCTCCACTTT.

At least ten counts were recorded for this clonotype. The chain carries TRBV15 and TRBJ2-5; 14 bases are shared with TRBD2. Germline CDR1 LNHNV, CDR2 YYDKDF (reference sequence). The V and J ends lost 1 base and 4 bases, in that order; junction bases with no gene match: 8. This CDR3 is built from 18 residues. In DNA, the CDR3 is TGTGCCACCAGCAGAGGTTATTCCGGGACTAGCGGGAGAGAGACCCAGTACTTC. This sequence encodes CATSRGYSGTSGRETQYF.

The table lists this clonotype with many counts. J is TRBJ1-5 and V is TRBV5-1; the D is unclear. The CDR3 contains 15 residues. Per germline, CDR1 SGHRS and CDR2 YFSETQ. Deletions cut 0 bases from V and 7 bases from J, with 14 bases between. The CDR3 DNA is TGCGCCAGCAGCTTGGTAGGTGCCCCCTCGCAGCCCCAGCATTTT. Its protein is CASSLVGAPSQPQHF.

This clonotype was found many times. This chain links TRBV5-5 with TRBJ2-1, with D perhaps being TRBD1 or TRBD2 (6 bases each). The V end was cut by 4 bases, the J end by 1 base, with 15 bases between. The CDR3 is made up of 16 amino acids. CDR1 is SGHKS, CDR2 YYEKEE, per germline (reference sequence). The DNA of the CDR3 is TGTGCCAGCAGCCCAGGCCGGGGGCTTTCCTACAATGAGCAGTTCTTC. It codes for CASSPGRGLSYNEQFF.

This clonotype was recorded at least ten times. Here the CDR3 reads CASSLTYRKVGGNYEQYF. In DNA form, the CDR3 reads TGTGCCAGCAGCTTAACGTACCGAAAAGTAGGCGGTAACTACGAGCAGTACTTC. The rearrangement uses TRBV11-1 and TRBJ2-7; D remains ambiguous. V was shortened by 2 bases and J by 3 bases, with 23 bases between the two germline ends. This CDR3 has 18 amino acids. Germline assignment: CDR1 SGHAT and CDR2 FQDESV (reference sequence).

This clonotype has a count of ten or more. This chain joins TRBV4-3 and TRBJ2-7, with TRBD2 matching over 7 bases. The junction had 5 bases not matched to a gene; V was cut back by 0 bases and J by 3 bases. The CDR3 extends over 15 amino acids. Germline CDR1 reads LGHNA; CDR2 reads YSLEER. The CDR3 reads CASSQESSGYYEQYF. CDR3 DNA sequence: TGCGCCAGCAGCCAAGAGTCTAGCGGTTACTACGAGCAGTACTTC.

This clonotype has at least ten counts. The rearrangement joins TRBV20-1 to TRBJ2-7, with D perhaps assigned TRBD1 or TRBD2 (5 bases each). Germline V gene lookup returns CDR1 DFQATT and CDR2 SNEGSKA (reference sequence). Trimming removed 0 bases from V and 5 bases from J, with 11 bases in between. This CDR3 is built from 13 residues. CDR3 sequence reads: CSAREGRGHEQYF. CDR3 coding DNA: TGCAGTGCTAGAGAAGGTAGGGGACACGAGCAGTACTTC.

This clonotype appeared many times. The CDR3 is CASSLSLRNEQFF. DNA for the CDR3: TGTGCCAGCAGTTTATCGTTGCGAAATGAGCAGTTCTTC. V usage is TRBV27 and J usage is TRBJ2-1; D not resolved. The CDR3 runs to 13 residues. The germline V and J ends were trimmed by 0 bases and 7 bases, with 7 bases remaining between them. Germline values: CDR1 MNHEY, CDR2 SMNVEV (reference sequence).

The rearrangement joins TRBV29-1 to TRBJ2-7, with a weak D call TRBD1 (5 bases). The CDR3 runs 13 residues. Trimming shortened V by 6 bases and J by 5 bases, and 17 bases separated the two germline ends. The germline V gene encodes CDR1 SQVTM and CDR2 ANQGSEA. The CDR3 sequence is CSVAQGFGDEQYF. The CDR3, as DNA: TGCAGCGTCGCCCAGGGCTTTGGCGACGAGCAGTACTTC.

The chain employs TRBV6-2 or TRBV6-3 and TRBJ2-5; a weak D match, TRBD1 (6 bases). Germline CDR1 is MNHEY and CDR2 is SVGEGT. The CDR3 runs 14 residues. The V gene lost 3 bases and the J gene lost 7 bases, with 15 bases spanning the gap. The CDR3 protein is CASSYLLTGGTQYF. CDR3 DNA sequence: TGTGCCAGCAGTTATCTACTGACAGGTGGGACCCAGTACTTC.

This clonotype was observed a handful of times. The chain combines TRBV18 with TRBJ1-5; possible D gene TRBD1, 6 bases. V shed 5 bases and J shed 0 bases, with 14 bases lying between them. The CDR3 runs to 16 residues. Per the germline V gene, CDR1 is KGHSH and CDR2 is LQKENI. The CDR3 sequence: CASSFFRGSSNQPQHF. The CDR3 coding sequence is TGTGCCAGCTCATTCTTCAGGGGTTCTAGCAATCAGCCCCAGCATTTT. Full variable domain (missing parts from reference TRBV18 and TRBJ1-5): NAGVMQNPRHLVRRRGQEARLRCSPMKGHSHVYWYRQLPEEGLKFMVYLQKENIIDESGMPKERFSAEFPKEGPSILRIQQVVRGDSAAYFCASSFFRGSSNQPQHFGDGTRLSIL.